The present T cell receptor beta chain was sequenced within a study of T cells in Graves' hyperthyroidism and ophthalmopathy. This clonotype was picked up many times. Its antigen remains unknown. Amplified TCR beta CDR3 regions came from RNA transcripts. The HTBI set primed first-round TCR CDR3 RT-PCR. TCRdb re-called the multiplex PCR reads through MiXCR, storing one row per CDR3 protein. In the table there are some 500,000 distinct CDR3 sequences, roughly 15% of which are singletons. Study results and limitations: Among clonotypes expanded in thyroid above 0.001, most were also found in blood.

With 11 bases clipped from V and 5 bases from J, the junction kept 7 bases outside the gene matches. CDR3 length equals 12 residues. Germline V gene lookup returns CDR1 SNHLY and CDR2 FYNNEI. Exclusion followed for patients with uncontrolled infection, other autoimmune disease, pregnancy or lactation. Clinicians diagnosed patients from clinical symptoms, serum thyroxine and TRAb, thyroid ultrasound and orbital computed tomography. Source material for PBMCs was less than 12 ml fresh peripheral blood. This TCR derives from a woman aged 30 to 39 with Graves' ophthalmopathy. This sequence joins TRBV2 and TRBJ2-3; 7 nucleotides align to TRBD2. Sequencing was performed on blood. The CDR3 loop reads CAGGSRIDTQYF. For the CDR3, the DNA is TGTGCCGGCGGGAGTCGGATAGATACGCAGTATTTT.